The 14 T cell receptor beta chains in this list originate from one sample, sequenced in a study of blood T cell repertoires in COVID-19 (dated by TCRdb to the early 2020s). Libraries were built with the immunoSEQ multiplex PCR assay. TCRdb retrieved this table from immuneACCESS and kept in-frame rearrangements only. Not all clones are present; in checked studies, unresolved V genes account for under half, and no reason is known for the remainder. This sample comprises some 130,000 clones, approximately 80% of them detected only once. The ten largest clones add up to 15% to 25% of the sample. The sequenced sample was peripheral blood. The receptors were gathered from an elderly man with acute or convalescent COVID-19.

The chain uses TRBV20-1 and TRBJ2-7, with TRBD1 identical over 11 bases. CDR1 and CDR2 (germline): DFQATT, SNEGSKA (reference sequence). Trimming at V came to 3 bases and at J to 3 bases, leaving 4 bases not matched to a gene. This CDR3 comprises 14 residues. The CDR3 nucleotides are TGCAGTGCTAGTGGGACAGGGGGTAACTACGAGCAGTACTTC. Residues: CSASGTGGNYEQYF.

The chain employs TRBV5-1 and TRBJ2-7, with TRBD1 matching 7 bases. With V trimmed by 4 bases and J by 1 base, 5 bases remained unmatched. This CDR3 has 14 amino acids. Germline CDR1 is SGHRS and CDR2 is YFSETQ. The CDR3 sequence is CASSEQGWSYEQYF. Written as DNA, the CDR3 is TGCGCCAGCAGCGAACAGGGGTGGTCCTACGAGCAGTACTTC.

The CDR3 reads CASSLVAGGRETQYF. CDR3 bases: TGTGCCAGCAGCTTAGTCGCGGGGGGCAGAGAGACCCAGTACTTC. The J gene is TRBJ2-5, the V gene TRBV11-1; 8 bases map to TRBD2. V lost 1 base, J lost 4 bases, and 5 bases stayed unmatched. This CDR3 is built from 15 residues. Germline loops: CDR1 SGHAT, CDR2 FQDESV (reference sequence).

This clone was counted only a few times. The V gene is TRBV19, the J gene TRBJ1-3, with D unresolved. Germline CDR1 is LNHDA and CDR2 is SQIVND (reference sequence). CDR3 length: 12 amino acids. V lost 7 bases and J 1 base, leaving 5 bases between the germline ends. CDR3 nucleotide sequence: TGTGCCAGTATCCAGTCTGGAAACACCATATATTTT. Translated, it gives CASIQSGNTIYF.

The CDR3 protein is CASSLRQVTGELFF. The DNA of the CDR3 is TGTGCCAGCAGCTTGAGACAGGTGACCGGGGAGCTGTTTTTT. V and J are TRBV5-4 and TRBJ2-2, with a weak D call TRBD1 (6 bases). This CDR3 is built from 14 residues. CDR1 and CDR2 from the germline V gene are SGHNT and YYREEE (reference sequence). Deletions cut 1 base from V and 5 bases from J, with 9 bases between.

The rearrangement joins TRBV9 to TRBJ1-2; 7 nucleotides match TRBD1. Germline CDR1 reads SGDLS; CDR2 reads YYNGEE. CDR3 length equals 15 residues. J was trimmed by 2 bases and V by 2 bases; bases with no gene match: 6. CDR3 sequence reads: CASSVGQPLNYGYTF. For the CDR3, the DNA is TGTGCCAGCAGCGTGGGACAGCCTCTAAACTATGGCTACACCTTC. Variable domain in full (rest from reference TRBV9 and TRBJ1-2): DSGVTQTPKHLITATGQRVTLRCSPRSGDLSVYWYQQSLDQGLQFLIQYYNGEERAKGNILERFSAQQFPDLHSELNLSSLELGDSALYFCASSVGQPLNYGYTFGSGTRLTVV.

In its sample, this clone was seen a few times. The chain links TRBV7-9 to TRBJ1-1; 11 bases agree with TRBD1. After removal of 6 bases from V and 0 bases from J, the junction contained 3 bases not matched to a gene. The CDR3 has 15 residues. Germline lookup yields CDR1 SEHNR and CDR2 FQNEAQ (reference sequence). The CDR3 protein is CASRGQGAMNTEAFF. In nucleotides, the CDR3 is TGTGCCAGCAGAGGACAGGGGGCGATGAACACTGAAGCTTTCTTT.

The rearrangement uses TRBV19 and TRBJ2-7; D gene unclear. The CDR3 covers 12 residues. Germline V lookup: CDR1 LNHDA, CDR2 SQIVND (reference sequence). V was cut by 7 bases and J by 9 bases, with 16 bases left in between. The CDR3 DNA sequence: TGTGCCAGTAAGACTCCCCGAATGTGGCAGTACTTC. This sequence encodes CASKTPRMWQYF.

The CDR3 sequence is CASSTGQGGNQPQHF. The CDR3, as DNA: TGTGCCAGCAGCACAGGACAGGGCGGCAATCAGCCCCAGCATTTT. V and J are TRBV7-2 and TRBJ1-5, with TRBD1 matching over 8 bases. The junction had 5 bases not matched to a gene; V was cut back by 5 bases and J by 2 bases. The length of the CDR3 is 15 residues. Germline loops: CDR1 SGHTA, CDR2 FQGNSA.

Only one count was recorded for this clone. The chain has TRBV18 and TRBJ2-7; the match to TRBD1 covers 8 bases. Unmatched junction bases numbered 7, after V lost 5 bases and J lost 4 bases. The V gene's germline CDR1 is KGHSH and CDR2 LQKENI. This CDR3 comprises 14 residues. The chain's CDR3 is CASSSGQGPYEQYF. CDR3 in DNA: TGTGCCAGCTCAAGCGGACAGGGACCTTACGAGCAGTACTTC.

The genes are TRBV6-6 and TRBJ2-3; maybe TRBD1 (5 bases). CDR1 MNHNY and CDR2 SVGAGI come from the germline V gene (reference sequence). This CDR3 contains 15 residues. V lost 2 bases and J lost 4, with 13 bases in between. The CDR3 spells CASSYSRVGADTQYF. The CDR3 coding sequence is TGTGCCAGCAGTTACAGTAGGGTAGGGGCAGATACGCAGTATTTT.

The chain joins TRBV7-2 to TRBJ2-5; TRBD1 is a possible D gene (6 bases). V shed 5 bases and J shed 5 bases, with 18 bases lying between them. CDR1 and CDR2 (germline): SGHTA, FQGNSA. The CDR3 covers 15 residues. The CDR3, as DNA: TGTGCCAGCAGCCCCCCAGGGGTGGTGGAGGAGACCCAGTACTTC. It specifies CASSPPGVVEETQYF.

The rearrangement joins TRBV6-5 to TRBJ1-1; D uncertain. The length of the CDR3 is 12 residues. V dropped 6 bases and J dropped 1 base, with 6 bases sitting between them. Germline V CDR1 and CDR2: MNHEY, SVGAGI. CDR3 in amino acids: CASSRGNTEAFF. CDR3 coding DNA: TGTGCCAGCAGCAGAGGGAACACTGAAGCTTTCTTT.

The chain uses TRBV28 and TRBJ2-7, with 7 bases fitting TRBD2. Per germline, CDR1 MDHEN and CDR2 SYDVKM. Germline trimming cut 3 bases from V and 6 bases from J; bases unmatched to any gene: 8. The CDR3 sequence is 14 residues long. The CDR3 region has the DNA TGTGCCAGCAGTTTTTTTCACCGGGAGGTCGAGCAGTACTTC. Protein product: CASSFFHREVEQYF.